A single sample gave rise to the 24 T cell receptor beta chains below, sequenced in a study of blood T cell repertoires in COVID-19. The method was immunoSEQ multiplex PCR; TCRdb's version includes in-frame clones alone and lacks a portion of them. The sample yields about 120,000 clones, roughly 84% seen once. Input material: PBMCs or T cells enriched from blood (not recorded which). These receptors all come from a woman in her twenties or thirties who had recovered from COVID-19.

V usage is TRBV4-1 and J usage is TRBJ2-2, with 14 bases identical to TRBD2. CDR1 and CDR2 from the germline V gene are MGHRA and YSYEKL. J was trimmed by 6 bases and V by 6 bases; bases with no gene match: 18. This CDR3 has 20 residues. The CDR3 is CASSLPRLAGGPRGAGELFF. The CDR3 region has the DNA TGCGCCAGCAGTCTACCCCGACTAGCGGGAGGGCCGAGGGGGGCCGGGGAGCTGTTTTTT.

The rearrangement uses TRBV27 and TRBJ2-3, with D possibly being TRBD2 (7 bases). From germline, CDR1 is MNHEY and CDR2 SMNVEV (reference sequence). V was shortened by 6 bases and J by 3 bases, with 10 bases between the two germline ends. The CDR3 has 13 amino acids. CDR3 protein: CASRGGRTDTQYF. CDR3 nucleotide sequence: TGTGCCAGCAGGGGGGGGCGGACAGATACGCAGTATTTT.

The genes are TRBV18 and TRBJ2-2, with a weak D call TRBD2 (6 bases). Germline V gives CDR1 KGHSH, CDR2 LQKENI. There are 17 residues in the CDR3. Trimming shortened V by 2 bases and J by 2 bases, and 15 bases separated the two germline ends. The CDR3 is CASSPGVGEANTGELFF. CDR3 coding DNA: TGTGCCAGCTCACCAGGAGTGGGGGAGGCAAACACCGGGGAGCTGTTTTTT.

This chain uses TRBV28 with TRBJ2-7; TRBD1 aligns across 11 bases. CDR1 is MDHEN, CDR2 SYDVKM, per germline. The V and J ends lost 7 bases and 9 bases, in that order; junction bases with no gene match: 5. The CDR3 has 12 residues. The CDR3 loop is CASMDRGRGQYF. The CDR3 DNA is TGTGCCAGCATGGACAGGGGGCGCGGGCAGTACTTC.

V gene TRBV7-6 combines with J gene TRBJ2-1; 13 bases line up with TRBD2. With V trimmed by 8 bases and J by 0 bases, 7 bases remained unmatched. Germline V lookup: CDR1 SGHVS, CDR2 FNYEAQ. CDR3 size: 17 residues. The CDR3 bases are TGTGCCAGCGGGACTAGCGGGACCCAACGCTCCTACAATGAGCAGTTCTTC. It yields the protein CASGTSGTQRSYNEQFF.

V gene TRBV28 combines with J gene TRBJ2-5; D is possibly TRBD1 (5 bases). The V and J ends lost 6 bases and 5 bases respectively, with 13 bases between them. This CDR3 comprises 13 residues. Germline CDR1 MDHEN, CDR2 SYDVKM. CDR3 sequence reads: CASSPQGTETQYF. The DNA of the CDR3 is TGTGCCAGCAGCCCGCAGGGCACGGAGACCCAGTACTTC.

This clone was detected once. This chain links TRBV4-3 with TRBJ1-1; 12 bases are a match to TRBD1. Germline V CDR1 and CDR2: LGHNA, YSLEER. This CDR3 region has 14 residues. Trimming cost V 2 bases and J 12 bases; bases outside gene matches: 7. CDR3 sequence reads: CASSQSRDRGHPFF. The CDR3 coding sequence is TGCGCCAGCAGCCAATCTCGGGACAGGGGGCATCCTTTCTTT.

This sequence joins TRBV5-1 and TRBJ2-7; 7 bases fit TRBD1. The V and J ends lost 7 bases and 1 base, in that order; junction bases with no gene match: 20. The germline V gene encodes CDR1 SGHRS and CDR2 YFSETQ. The CDR3 runs to 18 residues. CDR3 sequence: CASVSGTDVAGLSYEQYF. CDR3 bases: TGCGCCAGCGTCTCCGGGACAGACGTGGCCGGGCTATCCTACGAGCAGTACTTC.

This CDR3 is CASSLDRDGFDEQFF. CDR3 DNA sequence: TGTGCCAGCAGCTTGGACAGGGATGGGTTCGATGAGCAGTTCTTC. The chain carries TRBV5-6 and TRBJ2-1, with D tentatively TRBD1 (6 bases). CDR1 and CDR2 from the germline V gene are SGHDT and YYEEEE. The CDR3 contains 15 residues. Trimming cost V 0 bases and J 8 bases, with 15 bases left between them.

This clone was counted a few times. The rearrangement joins TRBV28 to TRBJ1-4; TRBD1 aligns across 10 bases. Germline CDR1 is MDHEN and CDR2 is SYDVKM. V gave up 6 bases and J gave up 5 bases; unmatched junction bases: 3. The length of the CDR3 is 14 residues. The CDR3 bases are TGTGCCAGCAGGAGACAGGGGGCGAATGAAAAACTGTTTTTT. This encodes CASRRQGANEKLFF.

The chain combines TRBV7-3 with TRBJ2-3; 8 nucleotides match TRBD2. The V gene end was trimmed by 5 bases and the J gene end by 5 bases; junction bases not matched to a gene: 6. Germline CDR1 reads SGHTA; CDR2 reads FQGTGA. This CDR3 comprises 14 residues. The CDR3 spells CASSPSGSKDTQYF. The CDR3 nucleotides are TGTGCCAGCAGCCCAAGCGGGAGTAAAGATACGCAGTATTTT.

The rearrangement uses TRBV6-5 and TRBJ1-4, with 7 bases fitting TRBD1. CDR3 length: 14 amino acids. Germline CDR1 reads MNHEY; CDR2 reads SVGAGI. V shed 6 bases and J 5 bases; nucleotides not matched to a gene: 6. CDR3 in amino acids: CASSPTGLNEKLFF. The CDR3 nucleotides are TGTGCCAGCAGCCCGACAGGGCTAAATGAAAAACTGTTTTTT.

The chain uses TRBV6-2 or TRBV6-3 and TRBJ2-3; 7 bases match TRBD2. After removal of 5 bases from V and 8 bases from J, the junction contained 10 bases not matched to a gene. This CDR3 spans 14 amino acids. In germline, CDR1 is MNHEY, CDR2 SVGEGT. The CDR3: CASSNTGLLFTQYF. The CDR3 coding sequence is TGTGCCAGCAGTAACACGGGACTACTTTTTACGCAGTATTTT.

The chain combines TRBV9 with TRBJ2-7; TRBD2 is a possible D gene (5 bases). CDR1 is SGDLS and CDR2 is YYNGEE in the germline V gene. The CDR3 extends over 15 amino acids. V was cut by 4 bases and J by 0 bases, with 14 bases left in between. CDR3 nucleotide sequence: TGTGCCAGCAGCCCGCAGGCGGGTAGCTCCTACGAGCAGTACTTC. Amino acids: CASSPQAGSSYEQYF. Complete variable domain (other parts from reference TRBV9 and TRBJ2-7): DSGVTQTPKHLITATGQRVTLRCSPRSGDLSVYWYQQSLDQGLQFLIQYYNGEERAKGNILERFSAQQFPDLHSELNLSSLELGDSALYFCASSPQAGSSYEQYFGPGTRLTVT.

The chain uses TRBV2 and TRBJ2-1; 7 bases line up with TRBD2. Germline assignment: CDR1 SNHLY and CDR2 FYNNEI. There are 13 residues in the CDR3. V shed 4 bases and J 7 bases; nucleotides not matched to a gene: 4. This chain's CDR3 is CASSGRETNEQFF. The CDR3 DNA reads as TGTGCCAGCAGTGGGCGGGAGACTAATGAGCAGTTCTTC.

This chain uses TRBV19 with TRBJ1-2, with TRBD1 matching over 8 bases. Germline CDR1 LNHDA, CDR2 SQIVND (reference sequence). The CDR3 contains 13 residues. J was trimmed by 3 bases and V by 6 bases; bases with no gene match: 3. Here the CDR3 reads CASRLQGDYGYTF. DNA of the CDR3: TGTGCCAGTAGATTACAGGGGGACTATGGCTACACCTTC.

The table lists this clone with a few counts. The chain uses TRBV28 and TRBJ2-7; 11 bases map to TRBD2. The CDR3 has 15 residues. The V gene's germline CDR1 is MDHEN and CDR2 SYDVKM. The junction had 4 bases not matched to a gene; V was cut back by 5 bases and J by 1 base. CDR3 in DNA: TGTGCCAGCAGTCTAGCGGGAGGAGGGTCCTACGAGCAGTACTTC. It is translated as CASSLAGGGSYEQYF.

The rearrangement joins TRBV7-2 to TRBJ1-5, with 9 bases matching TRBD1. Trimming took 8 bases from V and 4 from J; bases not matched to a gene: 3. Per the germline V gene, CDR1 is SGHTA and CDR2 is FQGNSA. This CDR3 comprises 13 residues. The CDR3 reads CASGTGLNQPQHF. DNA of the CDR3: TGTGCCAGCGGGACAGGGCTGAATCAGCCCCAGCATTTT. Using reference TRBV7-2 and TRBJ1-5 for the parts outside the CDR3, the full variable domain is GAGVSQSPSNKVTEKGKDVELRCDPISGHTALYWYRQSLGQGLEFLIYFQGNSAPDKSGLPSDRFSAERTGGSVSTLTIQRTQQEDSAVYLCASGTGLNQPQHFGDGTRLSIL.

This clone was counted a few times. This chain links TRBV10-3 with TRBJ1-1, with TRBD1 matching over 8 bases. V dropped 8 bases and J dropped 5; count of bases not matched to a gene: 13. Germline loops: CDR1 ENHRY, CDR2 SYGVKD. The CDR3 is 15 amino acids. CDR3 sequence reads: CAIGRGRGRGTEAFF. CDR3 in DNA: TGTGCCATCGGTAGGGGCAGGGGGCGAGGGACTGAAGCTTTCTTT.

CDR3 in amino acids: CASNNYGSQYF. The CDR3 DNA is TGTGCCAGCAACAACTACGGTTCGCAGTACTTC. The V and J genes are TRBV7-9 and TRBJ2-7; D not resolved. Deletions cut 7 bases from V and 9 bases from J, with 13 bases between. The germline gives CDR1 SEHNR, CDR2 FQNEAQ (reference sequence). This CDR3 has 11 residues.

The rearrangement joins TRBV5-4 to TRBJ2-1, with no clear D. This CDR3 is built from 12 residues. Germline CDR1 SGHNT, CDR2 YYREEE (reference sequence). V lost 0 bases, J lost 10 bases, and 8 bases lay in between. The CDR3 nucleotides read TGTGCCAGCAGCTTGGACTTCCTGGAGCAGTTCTTC. This codes for CASSLDFLEQFF.

This clone was seen just once. The chain combines TRBV19 with TRBJ2-1, with 11 bases lining up with TRBD2. After removal of 4 bases from V and 8 bases from J, the junction contained 7 bases not matched to a gene. The CDR3 spans 15 residues. Germline V gene data show CDR1 as LNHDA and CDR2 as SQIVND (reference sequence). CDR3 in amino acids: CASSRTSGYEDEQFF. CDR3 bases: TGTGCCAGTAGTAGGACTAGCGGGTATGAAGATGAGCAGTTCTTC.

The chain is built from TRBV18 and TRBJ1-2; TRBD1 might be the D (6 bases). In germline, CDR1 is KGHSH, CDR2 LQKENI. V gave up 6 bases and J gave up 5 bases, with 16 bases separating them. The CDR3 has 14 residues. The CDR3 loop is CASSQYRESYGYTF. The CDR3 DNA reads as TGTGCCAGCTCTCAATACAGGGAAAGTTATGGCTACACCTTC. Complete variable domain (other parts from reference TRBV18 and TRBJ1-2): NAGVMQNPRHLVRRRGQEARLRCSPMKGHSHVYWYRQLPEEGLKFMVYLQKENIIDESGMPKERFSAEFPKEGPSILRIQQVVRGDSAAYFCASSQYRESYGYTFGSGTRLTVV.

The V and J genes are TRBV7-9 and TRBJ1-1, with D maybe TRBD1 (6 bases). V was pared by 1 base and J by 6 bases, with 18 bases between. The CDR3 contains 16 residues. Germline loops: CDR1 SEHNR, CDR2 FQNEAQ (reference sequence). CDR3 DNA sequence: TGTGCCAGCAGCTTAGTCCGCGTGGGGGCCGAGGCTGAAGCTTTCTTT. Translated: CASSLVRVGAEAEAFF.